This is a list of T cell receptor beta chains from one sample in a study of shared T cell receptors in the human thymus. Sequencing was performed with immunoSEQ multiplex PCR; in TCRdb, only in-frame clones are kept and a portion is missing. The sample holds hundreds of thousands of clones; roughly 86% are singletons and the top ten take 0.0094%. These data are also associated with another study on human thymus T cells.

Specimen: thymocytes. The receptor set was obtained from a boy in the first two years of life with a congenital heart defect. CDR3s include the opening cysteine and the closing phenylalanine or tryptophan. A D gene is named only where the DNA matches it firmly. Clone size is given for some rows only: seen once, a few or many times, or a class if the clone is expanded.

>NA|TRBJ2-5|NA|TRBV4-2
TGTGCCAGCAGCCAAGACCCGGGTCGAGAGACCCAGTACTTC
CASSQDPGRETQYF
>NA|TRBJ2-2|once|TRBV6-1
TGTGCCAGCAGTGGCGGGCGGGCGAACACCGGGGAGCTGTTTTTT
CASSGGRANTGELFF
>TRBD1|TRBJ2-1|NA|TRBV15
TGTGCCACCAGCAGGGGCACGGGACAGAACAATGAGCAGTTCTTC
CATSRGTGQNNEQFF
>NA|TRBJ2-7|once|TRBV6-1
TGTGCCAGCAGTGGGCCGACAGGATTACGACCCTACGAGCAGTACTTC
CASSGPTGLRPYEQYF
>NA|TRBJ1-4|NA|TRBV6-4
TGTGCCAGCAGTGCTCCGGAGTTTTATGAAAAACTGTTTTTT
CASSAPEFYEKLFF
>TRBD2|TRBJ2-3|NA|TRBV28
TGTGCCAGCAGTTTATGGGTAGCGGGACTGACAGATACGCAGTATTTT
CASSLWVAGLTDTQYF
>NA|TRBJ1-3|once|TRBV6-6
TGTGCCAGCAGTTACGACATCTCAGCTGGAAACACCATATATTTT
CASSYDISAGNTIYF
>TRBD1|TRBJ1-5|NA|TRBV4-1
TGCGCCAGCAGCCAGGCTACCGACAGGGGGCGAGGCAATCAGCCCCAGCATTTT
CASSQATDRGRGNQPQHF
>TRBD2|TRBJ2-3|NA|TRBV6-6
TGTGCCAGCACCAATGGACTAGCCCCAGATACGCAGTATTTT
CASTNGLAPDTQYF
>NA|TRBJ1-5|NA|TRBV27
TGTGCCAGCAGTTTATCAGCCATTTATAGCAATCAGCCCCAGCATTTT
CASSLSAIYSNQPQHF
>TRBD1|TRBJ2-3|NA|TRBV6-1
TGTGCCAGCAGTGAAACAGGGGCCTGGACAGATACGCAGTATTTT
CASSETGAWTDTQYF
>NA|TRBJ2-7|NA|TRBV4-3
TGCGCCAGCAGCCAAGACACGAGCTCCTACGAGCAGTACTTC
CASSQDTSSYEQYF